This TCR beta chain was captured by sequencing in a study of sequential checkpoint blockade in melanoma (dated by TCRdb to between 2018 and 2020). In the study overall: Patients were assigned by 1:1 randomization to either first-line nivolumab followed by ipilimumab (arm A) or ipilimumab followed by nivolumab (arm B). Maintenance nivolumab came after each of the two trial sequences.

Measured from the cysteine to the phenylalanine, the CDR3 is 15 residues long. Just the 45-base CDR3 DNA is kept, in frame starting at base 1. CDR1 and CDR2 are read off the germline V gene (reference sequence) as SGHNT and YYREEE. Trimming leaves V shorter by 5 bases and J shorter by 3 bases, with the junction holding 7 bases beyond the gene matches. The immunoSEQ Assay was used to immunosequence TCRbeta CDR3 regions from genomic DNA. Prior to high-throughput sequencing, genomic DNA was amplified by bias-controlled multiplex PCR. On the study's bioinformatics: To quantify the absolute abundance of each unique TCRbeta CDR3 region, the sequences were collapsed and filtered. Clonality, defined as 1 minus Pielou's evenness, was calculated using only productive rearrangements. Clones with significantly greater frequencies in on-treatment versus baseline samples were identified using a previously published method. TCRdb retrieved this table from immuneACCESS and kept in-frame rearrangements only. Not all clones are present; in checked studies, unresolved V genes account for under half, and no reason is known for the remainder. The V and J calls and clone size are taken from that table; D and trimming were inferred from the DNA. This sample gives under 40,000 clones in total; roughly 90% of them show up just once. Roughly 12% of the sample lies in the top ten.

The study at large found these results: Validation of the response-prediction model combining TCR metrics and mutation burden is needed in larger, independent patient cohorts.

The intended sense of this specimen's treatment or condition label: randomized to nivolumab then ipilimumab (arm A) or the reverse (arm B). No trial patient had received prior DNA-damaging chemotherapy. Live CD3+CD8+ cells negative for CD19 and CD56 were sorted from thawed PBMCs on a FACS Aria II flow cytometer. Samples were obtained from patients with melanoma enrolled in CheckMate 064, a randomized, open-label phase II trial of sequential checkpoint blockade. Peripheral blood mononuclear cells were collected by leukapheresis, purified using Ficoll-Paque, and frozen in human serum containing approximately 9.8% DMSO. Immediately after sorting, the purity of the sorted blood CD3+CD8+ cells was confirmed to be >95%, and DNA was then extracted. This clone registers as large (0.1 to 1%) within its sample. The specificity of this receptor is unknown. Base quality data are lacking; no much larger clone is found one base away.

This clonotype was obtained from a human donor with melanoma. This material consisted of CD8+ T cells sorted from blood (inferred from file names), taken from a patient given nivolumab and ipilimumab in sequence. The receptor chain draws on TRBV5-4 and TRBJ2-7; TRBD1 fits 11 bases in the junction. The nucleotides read TGTGCCAGCAGATCTTCCGGGACAGGGGGCTACGAGCAGTACTTC. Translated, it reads CASRSSGTGGYEQYF.